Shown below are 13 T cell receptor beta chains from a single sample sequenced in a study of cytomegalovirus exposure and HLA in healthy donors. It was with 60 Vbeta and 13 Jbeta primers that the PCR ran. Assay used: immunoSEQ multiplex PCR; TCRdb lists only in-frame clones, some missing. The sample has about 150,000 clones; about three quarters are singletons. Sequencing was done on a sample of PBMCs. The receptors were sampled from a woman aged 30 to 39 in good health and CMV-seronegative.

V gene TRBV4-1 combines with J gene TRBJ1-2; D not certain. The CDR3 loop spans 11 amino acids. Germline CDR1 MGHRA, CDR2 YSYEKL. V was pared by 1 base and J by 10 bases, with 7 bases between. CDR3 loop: CASSQATAYTF. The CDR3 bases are TGCGCCAGCAGCCAAGCTACAGCCTACACCTTC.

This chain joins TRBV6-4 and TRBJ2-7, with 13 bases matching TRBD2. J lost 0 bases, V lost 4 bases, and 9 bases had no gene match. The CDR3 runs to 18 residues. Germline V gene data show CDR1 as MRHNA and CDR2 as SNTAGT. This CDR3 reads CASSVSGTSGESSYEQYF. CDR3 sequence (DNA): TGTGCCAGCAGTGTCTCCGGGACTAGCGGGGAGAGCTCCTACGAGCAGTACTTC.

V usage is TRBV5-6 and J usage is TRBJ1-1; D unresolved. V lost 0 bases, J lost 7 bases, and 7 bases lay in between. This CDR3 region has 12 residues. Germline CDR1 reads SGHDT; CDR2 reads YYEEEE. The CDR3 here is CASSLAGGEAFF. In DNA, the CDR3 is TGTGCCAGCAGCTTGGCGGGTGGTGAAGCTTTCTTT.

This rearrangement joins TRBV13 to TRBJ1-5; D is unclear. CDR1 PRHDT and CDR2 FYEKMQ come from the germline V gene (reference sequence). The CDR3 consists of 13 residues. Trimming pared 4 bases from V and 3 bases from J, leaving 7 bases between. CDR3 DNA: TGTGCCAGCAGCTACGGGTTCAATCAGCCCCAGCATTTT. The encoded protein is CASSYGFNQPQHF.

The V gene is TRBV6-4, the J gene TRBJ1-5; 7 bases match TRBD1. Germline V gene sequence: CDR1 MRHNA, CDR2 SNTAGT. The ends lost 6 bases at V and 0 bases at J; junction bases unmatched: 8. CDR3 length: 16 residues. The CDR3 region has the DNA TGTGCCAGCAGGCTCCGGGACAGATATAGCAATCAGCCCCAGCATTTT. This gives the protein CASRLRDRYSNQPQHF.

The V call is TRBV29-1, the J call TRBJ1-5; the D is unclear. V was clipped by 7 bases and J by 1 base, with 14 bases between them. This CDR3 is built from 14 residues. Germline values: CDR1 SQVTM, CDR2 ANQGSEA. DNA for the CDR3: TGCAGCGCGGGAGGTGGGGTGAGCAATCAGCCCCAGCATTTT. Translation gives CSAGGGVSNQPQHF.

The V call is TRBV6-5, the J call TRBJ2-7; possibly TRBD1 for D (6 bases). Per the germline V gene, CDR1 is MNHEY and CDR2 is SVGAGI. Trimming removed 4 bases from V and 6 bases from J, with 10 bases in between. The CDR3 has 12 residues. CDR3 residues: CASSFRGSEQYF. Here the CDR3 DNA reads TGTGCCAGCAGTTTCAGGGGTAGCGAGCAGTACTTC.

CDR3 bases: TGTGCCAGCAGTGGGACAACCCCAGGCACCGGGGAGCTGTTTTTT. Translated: CASSGTTPGTGELFF. This sequence joins TRBV2 and TRBJ2-2, with a possible D match to TRBD1 (5 bases). Trimming took off 4 bases at V and 4 bases at J, with 13 bases between the two ends. The CDR3 runs to 15 residues. The germline CDR1 and CDR2 sequences are SNHLY and FYNNEI.

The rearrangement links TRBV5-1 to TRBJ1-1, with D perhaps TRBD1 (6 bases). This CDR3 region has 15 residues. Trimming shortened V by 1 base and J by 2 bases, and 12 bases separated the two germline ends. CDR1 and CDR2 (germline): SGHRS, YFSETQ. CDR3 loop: CASSLPRDTNTEAFF. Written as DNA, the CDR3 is TGCGCCAGCAGCTTGCCCCGGGACACAAACACTGAAGCTTTCTTT.

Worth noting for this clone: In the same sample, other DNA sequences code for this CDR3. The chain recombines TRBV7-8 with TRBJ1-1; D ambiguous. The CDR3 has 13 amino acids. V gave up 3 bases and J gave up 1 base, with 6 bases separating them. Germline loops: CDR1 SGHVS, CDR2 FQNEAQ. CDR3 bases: TGTGCCAGCAGCTTGGTAGAGAACACTGAAGCTTTCTTT. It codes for CASSLVENTEAFF.

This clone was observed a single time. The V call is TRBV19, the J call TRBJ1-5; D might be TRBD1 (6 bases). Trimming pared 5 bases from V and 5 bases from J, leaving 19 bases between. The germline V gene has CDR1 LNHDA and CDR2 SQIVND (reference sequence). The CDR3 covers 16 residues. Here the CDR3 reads CASSARLGQLDQPQHF. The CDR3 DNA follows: TGTGCCAGTAGTGCTAGACTTGGACAGCTAGATCAGCCCCAGCATTTT.

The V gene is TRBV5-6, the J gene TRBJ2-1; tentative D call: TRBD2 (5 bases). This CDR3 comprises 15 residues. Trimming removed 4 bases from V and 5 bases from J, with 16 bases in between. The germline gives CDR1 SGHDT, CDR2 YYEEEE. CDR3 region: CASSVPGLTNNEQFF. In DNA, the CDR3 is TGTGCCAGCAGCGTCCCCGGACTCACAAACAATGAGCAGTTCTTC.

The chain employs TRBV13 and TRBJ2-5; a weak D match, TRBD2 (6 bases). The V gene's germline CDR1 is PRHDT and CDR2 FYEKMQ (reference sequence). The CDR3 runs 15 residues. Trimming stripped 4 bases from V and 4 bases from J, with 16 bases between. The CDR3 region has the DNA TGTGCCAGCAGCTGGGGACCGTTGGGAGGAGAGACCCAGTACTTC. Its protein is CASSWGPLGGETQYF.